The text below deals with one T cell receptor (beta chain). V lost 2 bases and J lost 7; bases outside the gene matches: 4. Per the germline V gene, CDR1 is SNHLY and CDR2 is FYNNEI. The CDR3 spans 14 residues. This sample is drawn from a study of blood T cells in healthy people across ages. Next came a second PCR, run for about 7 to 12 cycles, which used a sample-barcoded 5' primer along with a J-beta primer mix. TCRdb re-analysed the 5' RACE reads in MiXCR, keeping a single row per CDR3 protein. This sample yields over 1,500,000 distinct CDR3 sequences, of which more than 35% are seen a single time; under 25% belongs to the top ten.

Source material: blood. This clonotype was sampled from a human donor in good health. The chain combines TRBV2 with TRBJ1-5; TRBD1 matches at 8 bases. CDR3 DNA sequence: TGTGCCAGCAGTGAACTACAGGGGGAACAGCCCCAGCATTTT. This codes for CASSELQGEQPQHF.